This TCR beta chain was sequenced during a study of T-cell memory formation after mild COVID-19. CDR3 length equals 13 residues. Germline trimming cut 5 bases from V and 6 bases from J; bases unmatched to any gene: 7. Using its own MiXCR run on the 5' RACE reads, TCRdb lists one record per CDR3 protein. Of roughly 410,000 distinct CDR3 sequences detected, less than 25% appear once; the ten largest clones hold roughly 9.7%. This clonotype was observed a few times. The rearrangement uses TRBV12-3 or TRBV12-4 and TRBJ2-7; 7 bases agree with TRBD1. The receptor's source is an adult woman who had mild COVID-19 (a few samples of this study predate the infection). Cell type and time point are not known. The sequenced sample consisted of PBMCs or a T cell subset sorted from them (not recorded which). The CDR3 is CASSPQTGSEQYF. The CDR3 nucleotides are TGTGCCAGCAGTCCGCAGACAGGGAGCGAGCAGTACTTC.